This T cell receptor (beta chain) was sequenced during a study of T cell responses to AZD1222 COVID-19 vaccine. Points from the study as a whole: Seropositive AZD1222 recipients at baseline numbered only six or seven. Among spike-specific TCRs, nearly half reportedly target unmutated variant regions. Vaccine-associated CD4 TCRs ranged over spike, dominating at 160-218 and 743-854.

The germline V gene encodes CDR1 SGHTA and CDR2 FQGNSA. The CDR3 runs 14 residues. Trimming at V came to 5 bases and at J to 4 bases, leaving 6 bases not matched to a gene. As concerns this clone: Antigen unknown.

Produced via immunoSEQ multiplex PCR; TCRdb's table is partial and in-frame only. This sample has approximately 190,000 clones, with around 93% found just once. Pooled in the analysis were second doses at about 4 or about 12 weeks. The input for sequencing was peripheral blood, taken 28 days after the second AZD1222 dose. The sequence derives from an adult who received the AZD1222 COVID-19 vaccine. This chain uses TRBV7-2 with TRBJ1-2, with 8 bases identical to TRBD1. CDR3 coding DNA: TGTGCCAGCAGCCGTGACAGGGGATCCTATGGCTACACCTTC. Its protein product is CASSRDRGSYGYTF.